The 23 T cell receptor beta chains given below trace back to one sample, sequenced in a study of cytomegalovirus exposure and HLA in healthy donors. Primers for the PCR totalled 60 Vbeta and 13 Jbeta. Sequenced by immunoSEQ multiplex PCR; TCRdb stores in-frame clones only, minus some. Of around 160,000 clones in the sample, approximately 88% are singletons; the top ten hold approximately 1.5%. The specimen was PBMCs. The receptors here all came from a woman under 30 in good health and CMV-seronegative.

The chain recombines TRBV6-1 with TRBJ2-1, with 11 bases matching TRBD2. Per the germline V gene, CDR1 is MNHNS and CDR2 is SASEGT. With 6 bases clipped from V and 4 bases from J, the junction kept 5 bases outside the gene matches. The CDR3 covers 15 residues. The CDR3 nucleotides read TGTGCCAGCAGGGCGGGACTAGCGGAGTACAATGAGCAGTTCTTC. Translation: CASRAGLAEYNEQFF.

The rearrangement joins TRBV15 to TRBJ1-1; D is unresolved. Germline assignment: CDR1 LNHNV and CDR2 YYDKDF (reference sequence). V was shortened by 4 bases and J by 10 bases, with 16 bases between the two germline ends. The CDR3 consists of 13 residues. As DNA, the CDR3 is TGTGCCACCAGCAAACGACTGATGGGTTTAGCTTTCTTT. Translation gives CATSKRLMGLAFF.

This sequence joins TRBV2 and TRBJ1-1, with D perhaps matching TRBD1 (6 bases). Trimming shortened V by 6 bases and J by 11 bases, and 16 bases separated the two germline ends. CDR1 is SNHLY and CDR2 is FYNNEI in the germline V gene. This CDR3 is built from 12 residues. CDR3 nucleotides: TGTGCCAGCAGCCCTACCAGGGGTTATGCTTTCTTT. Its protein product is CASSPTRGYAFF. The variable domain in full, completed from reference TRBV2 and TRBJ1-1, reads EPEVTQTPSHQVTQMGQEVILRCVPISNHLYFYWYRQILGQKVEFLVSFYNNEISEKSEIFDDQFSVERPDGSNFTLKIRSTKLEDSAMYFCASSPTRGYAFFGQGTRLTVV.

The genes are TRBV10-3 and TRBJ1-1, with 11 nucleotides matching TRBD1. The trim removed 5 bases at V and 3 bases at J, leaving 5 bases unmatched. The CDR3 has 15 amino acids. CDR1 and CDR2 from the germline V gene are ENHRY and SYGVKD. CDR3 in amino acids: CAISSRDRGDTEAFF. CDR3 nucleotides: TGTGCCATCAGTTCGAGGGACAGGGGGGACACTGAAGCTTTCTTT.

V is TRBV2 and J is TRBJ1-2, with D hard to call. Per germline, CDR1 SNHLY and CDR2 FYNNEI. The CDR3 is made up of 13 amino acids. The V gene lost 2 bases and the J gene lost 4 bases, with 8 bases spanning the gap. This CDR3 is CASSELNGYGYTF. The CDR3 DNA is TGTGCCAGCAGTGAACTGAACGGCTATGGCTACACCTTC.

The chain carries TRBV6-1 and TRBJ2-7, with 9 positions matching TRBD1. CDR3 length: 14 residues. Germline loops: CDR1 MNHNS, CDR2 SASEGT. J lost 6 bases, V lost 2 bases, and 5 bases had no gene match. The DNA of the CDR3 is TGTGCCAGCAGTGAATCGGGACAGGGATTCGAGCAGTACTTC. Its translation is CASSESGQGFEQYF.

The chain joins TRBV5-1 to TRBJ1-5, with 10 bases that match TRBD1. Germline V gene lookup returns CDR1 SGHRS and CDR2 YFSETQ. V lost 2 bases and J lost 2; bases outside the gene matches: 1. The CDR3 loop spans 15 amino acids. CDR3 DNA: TGCGCCAGCAGCTTTGGGACAGGGGGCAATCAGCCCCAGCATTTT. Protein product: CASSFGTGGNQPQHF.

This clone was detected once. V is TRBV5-6 and J is TRBJ1-2; the match to TRBD1 covers 9 bases. CDR1 is SGHDT, CDR2 YYEEEE, per germline. The length of the CDR3 is 15 residues. Losses at the gene ends were 4 bases for V and 4 bases for J; bases not matched to a gene: 8. The DNA for the CDR3 is TGTGCCAGCAGCCCCGCCGGGACAGGGATCTATGGCTACACCTTC. Its translation is CASSPAGTGIYGYTF.

The V gene is TRBV5-1, the J gene TRBJ1-1; no firm D call. Germline V gene data show CDR1 as SGHRS and CDR2 as YFSETQ. This CDR3 region has 11 residues. The V end lost 3 bases, the J end lost 3 bases, and 3 bases lay between the germline ends. As DNA, the CDR3 is TGCGCCAGCAGCTCGGACACTGAAGCTTTCTTT. Translation gives CASSSDTEAFF. The variable domain in full, completed from reference TRBV5-1 and TRBJ1-1, reads KAGVTQTPRYLIKTRGQQVTLSCSPISGHRSVSWYQQTPGQGLQFLFEYFSETQRNKGNFPGRFSGRQFSNSRSEMNVSTLELGDSALYLCASSSDTEAFFGQGTRLTVV.

This chain uses TRBV13 with TRBJ2-5; 7 nucleotides agree with TRBD2. Looked up from germline, CDR1 is PRHDT and CDR2 is FYEKMQ (reference sequence). V lost 0 bases and J lost 2; bases outside the gene matches: 6. The CDR3 spans 16 residues. The CDR3 spells CASSLGWGGRQETQYF. Here the CDR3 DNA reads TGTGCCAGCAGCTTAGGCTGGGGCGGGAGACAAGAGACCCAGTACTTC.

CDR3 sequence reads: CASSSRGQTQETQYF. The DNA for the CDR3 is TGTGCCAGTAGTTCGCGGGGACAGACCCAAGAGACCCAGTACTTC. V gene TRBV19 combines with J gene TRBJ2-5, with D maybe TRBD1 (7 bases). CDR3 size: 15 residues. V was trimmed by 5 bases and J by 1 base, leaving 14 bases between them. Looked up from germline, CDR1 is LNHDA and CDR2 is SQIVND (reference sequence).

The chain joins TRBV2 to TRBJ2-6, with TRBD2 as a possible D gene (6 bases). The germline V and J ends were trimmed by 11 bases and 0 bases, with 11 bases remaining between them. Per germline, CDR1 SNHLY and CDR2 FYNNEI. This CDR3 has 14 residues. The CDR3, as DNA: TGTGCCGGGGGGAAAAGCTCTGGGGCCAACGTCCTGACTTTC. Translating it yields CAGGKSSGANVLTF.

The rearrangement uses TRBV6-6 and TRBJ2-7; a possible D gene is TRBD1 (5 bases). This CDR3 contains 12 residues. Trimming took off 6 bases at V and 6 bases at J, with 12 bases between the two ends. Germline values: CDR1 MNHNY, CDR2 SVGAGI (reference sequence). DNA of the CDR3: TGTGCCAGCAGCCCCACTGGGGCCGAGCAGTACTTC. It codes for CASSPTGAEQYF.

Concerning this clone itself: This CDR3 is also generated by other DNA sequences in the sample. The chain employs TRBV19 and TRBJ1-1; 8 bases align to TRBD1. The V gene end was trimmed by 3 bases and the J gene end by 1 base; junction bases not matched to a gene: 4. The CDR3 totals 15 residues. Per germline, CDR1 LNHDA and CDR2 SQIVND (reference sequence). In DNA form, the CDR3 reads TGTGCCAGTAGTATCCCAGGGGGCGCGAACACTGAAGCTTTCTTT. Translated, it gives CASSIPGGANTEAFF. The complete variable domain, with remaining parts taken from reference TRBV19 and TRBJ1-1, reads DGGITQSPKYLFRKEGQNVTLSCEQNLNHDAMYWYRQDPGQGLRLIYYSQIVNDFQKGDIAEGYSVSREKKESFPLTVTSAQKNPTAFYLCASSIPGGANTEAFFGQGTRLTVV.

This clone was detected once. Here the CDR3 DNA reads TGTGCCAGCTCAGGAGGGTTTGGTGAAAAACTGTTTTTT. Its protein is CASSGGFGEKLFF. The chain joins TRBV18 to TRBJ1-4; D is undetermined. This CDR3 has 13 amino acids. Germline CDR1 reads KGHSH; CDR2 reads LQKENI. Trimming removed 5 bases from V and 7 bases from J, with 11 bases in between.

This sequence joins TRBV6-1 and TRBJ2-4; 7 nucleotides match TRBD2. Unmatched junction bases numbered 7, after V lost 5 bases and J lost 6 bases. The CDR3 spans 14 residues. Per germline, CDR1 MNHNS and CDR2 SASEGT. The CDR3 loop reads CASSMGGMGNIQYF. The CDR3 nucleotides read TGTGCCAGCAGTATGGGGGGGATGGGAAACATTCAGTACTTC.

This clone has just a few counts. V usage is TRBV28 and J usage is TRBJ2-3; a weak D match, TRBD2 (6 bases). The germline V and J ends were trimmed by 7 bases and 1 base, with 15 bases remaining between them. The CDR3 spans 15 residues. From germline, CDR1 is MDHEN and CDR2 SYDVKM. CDR3 sequence: CASNPPGLGTDTQYF. In DNA form, the CDR3 reads TGTGCCAGCAACCCCCCGGGACTCGGCACAGATACGCAGTATTTT.

The chain combines TRBV7-6 with TRBJ2-6, with a tentative D call TRBD1 (5 bases). Germline CDR1 reads SGHVS; CDR2 reads FNYEAQ. The CDR3 covers 16 residues. The V end lost 6 bases, the J end lost 0 bases, and 12 bases lay between the germline ends. CDR3 amino acids: CASSRQTHSGANVLTF. The CDR3 DNA is TGTGCCAGCAGTCGACAGACACACTCTGGGGCCAACGTCCTGACTTTC.

The chain links TRBV5-4 to TRBJ2-3; D gene unclear. This CDR3 region has 13 residues. Between the trimmed V and J ends, which lost 2 bases and 2 bases, there was a span of 6 bases. Germline V gene data show CDR1 as SGHNT and CDR2 as YYREEE (reference sequence). Here the CDR3 reads CASSFAPTDTQYF. The CDR3 DNA sequence: TGTGCCAGCAGCTTTGCGCCCACAGATACGCAGTATTTT.

The chain combines TRBV6-1 with TRBJ2-5, with 8 bases aligning to TRBD1. CDR3 length equals 15 residues. Germline CDR1 and CDR2: MNHNS and SASEGT. V trimming: 5 bases; J trimming: 2 bases; junction bases outside the gene matches: 7. The CDR3 sequence is CASSSGQVAQETQYF. Here the CDR3 DNA reads TGTGCCAGCAGTTCGGGACAGGTCGCACAAGAGACCCAGTACTTC.

This sequence joins TRBV27 and TRBJ2-1; perhaps TRBD2 as D (7 bases). CDR3 size: 13 residues. V lost 6 bases, J lost 7 bases, and 13 bases lay in between. Germline values: CDR1 MNHEY, CDR2 SMNVEV (reference sequence). This CDR3 is CASSGGRFNEQFF. As DNA, the CDR3 is TGTGCCAGCAGCGGGGGGCGATTTAATGAGCAGTTCTTC.

The chain has TRBV5-1 and TRBJ1-1, with D unclear. The CDR3 length is 14 residues. Germline V lookup: CDR1 SGHRS, CDR2 YFSETQ. V lost 2 bases and J 1 base, leaving 9 bases between the germline ends. The DNA for the CDR3 is TGCGCCAGCAGCTTCTCCGGGGAGAACACTGAAGCTTTCTTT. As protein: CASSFSGENTEAFF.

This clone was observed once. J is TRBJ1-5 and V is TRBV6-1, with D possibly being TRBD1 (5 bases). V gave up 6 bases and J gave up 3 bases, with 9 bases separating them. Germline V gene lookup returns CDR1 MNHNS and CDR2 SASEGT. The CDR3 is 13 residues long. CDR3 bases: TGTGCCAGCAGACAGGTACCCAATCAGCCCCAGCATTTT. Its translation: CASRQVPNQPQHF.